This TCR beta chain is from a study of T cell responses to AZD1222 COVID-19 vaccine. Overall study context: Pooling covered second doses at about 4 or about 12 weeks.

V shed 0 bases and J shed 4 bases, with 16 bases lying between them. This CDR3 has 16 residues. CDR1 SGDLS and CDR2 YYNGEE come from the germline V gene. Study findings and constraints: Dominant at 160-218 and 743-854, vaccine-associated CD4 TCRs also spanned spike. After the peak T cell response, and only then, were repertoires sampled.

Worth noting for this clone: Its antigen is unknown.

Clones were read by immunoSEQ multiplex PCR, and TCRdb kept only the in-frame ones, dropping some. The data show about 120,000 clones, roughly nine tenths seen once. The sequence came from an adult in good health. Sequencing was performed on peripheral blood, taken on day 0 of AZD1222 vaccination. The chain carries TRBV9 and TRBJ1-1; the D gene is possibly TRBD1 (6 bases). CDR3 protein: CASSVAKQTGTTEAFF. The CDR3 nucleotides are TGTGCCAGCAGCGTAGCTAAACAGACAGGTACCACTGAAGCTTTCTTT.